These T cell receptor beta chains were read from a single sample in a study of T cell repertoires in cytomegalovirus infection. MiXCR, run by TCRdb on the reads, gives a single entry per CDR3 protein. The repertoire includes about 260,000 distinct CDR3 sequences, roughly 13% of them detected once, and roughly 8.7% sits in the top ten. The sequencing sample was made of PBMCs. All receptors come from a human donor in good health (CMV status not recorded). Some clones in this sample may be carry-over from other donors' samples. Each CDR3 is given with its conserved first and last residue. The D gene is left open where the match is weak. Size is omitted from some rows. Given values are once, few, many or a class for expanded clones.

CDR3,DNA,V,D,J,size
CASSGTGPLEQYF,TGTGCCAGCAGCGGGACAGGCCCTCTGGAGCAGTACTTC,TRBV27,TRBD1,TRBJ2-7,many
CASSRWTAESYEQYF,TGTGCCAGCAGTCGATGGACAGCAGAGAGCTACGAGCAGTACTTC,TRBV6-2/TRBV6-3,.,TRBJ2-7,few
CASSLGGTASNYGYTF,TGTGCCAGCAGCTTAGGTGGGACAGCTTCTAACTATGGCTACACCTTC,TRBV7-2,TRBD1,TRBJ1-2,many
CASSVVPPTEQFF,TGTGCCAGCAGCGTAGTGCCCCCGACAGAGCAGTTCTTC,TRBV9,.,TRBJ2-1,few
CSGEDRGYGYTF,TGCAGCGGTGAGGACAGGGGCTATGGCTACACCTTC,TRBV29-1,TRBD1,TRBJ1-2,few
CASSPSGRYYDEQYF,TGTGCCAGCAGCCCCTCGGGACGGTATTACGACGAGCAGTACTTC,TRBV28,.,TRBJ2-7,many
CASSPISLLTPGELFF,TGTGCCAGCTCACCAATCTCCCTCCTGACCCCCGGGGAGCTGTTTTTT,TRBV18,.,TRBJ2-2,.
CASSLEWDEQYF,TGTGCCAGCAGCTTAGAGTGGGACGAGCAGTACTTC,TRBV7-2,.,TRBJ2-7,many
CASSPREAEQFF,TGTGCCAGCAGTCCTCGAGAGGCTGAGCAGTTCTTC,TRBV12-3/TRBV12-4,.,TRBJ2-1,.
CASSVDGGVNQPQHF,TGTGCCAGCAGCGTAGACGGGGGCGTGAATCAGCCCCAGCATTTT,TRBV9,.,TRBJ1-5,.
CASSSRLAGTSTDTQYF,TGTGCCAGCAGCTCCAGACTAGCGGGGACTAGCACAGATACGCAGTATTTT,TRBV11-3,TRBD2,TRBJ2-3,.
CASSVADLQGDTQYF,TGTGCCAGCAGCGTAGCGGACCTCCAGGGAGATACGCAGTATTTT,TRBV9,.,TRBJ2-3,few
CASSLADGWDGGTDGYTF,TGTGCCAGCAGCTTAGCCGACGGGTGGGACGGGGGGACAGATGGCTACACCTTC,TRBV7-8,TRBD1,TRBJ1-2,many
CASSLDRGKQPQHF,TGTGCCAGCAGCTTAGATAGGGGCAAACAGCCCCAGCATTTT,TRBV11-2,.,TRBJ1-5,.
CASSLDRVAETQYF,TGTGCCAGCAGCTTAGACAGGGTGGCAGAGACCCAGTACTTC,TRBV7-2,.,TRBJ2-5,many
CASSYSTVSNQPQHF,TGTGCCAGCAGCTACTCGACAGTAAGCAATCAGCCCCAGCATTTT,TRBV7-2,.,TRBJ1-5,many
CASSLVINYGYTF,TGTGCCAGCAGTTTAGTCATTAACTATGGCTACACCTTC,TRBV28,.,TRBJ1-2,few
CSASDRMNTGELFF,TGCAGTGCTAGCGACAGGATGAACACCGGGGAGCTGTTTTTT,TRBV20-1,.,TRBJ2-2,.
CSAGTGNQPQHF,TGCAGTGCCGGGACGGGTAATCAGCCCCAGCATTTT,TRBV20-1,.,TRBJ1-5,few
CASSLDWTSPQHF,TGTGCCAGCAGCTTAGATTGGACTTCGCCCCAGCATTTT,TRBV7-2,.,TRBJ1-5,many
CASSLVVLNNEQFF,TGTGCCAGCAGCTTAGTTGTCCTAAACAATGAGCAGTTCTTC,TRBV7-9,.,TRBJ2-1,many
CASSTLGGLGEQYF,TGTGCCAGCAGTACCTTAGGGGGGCTGGGCGAGCAGTACTTC,TRBV6-1,.,TRBJ2-7,few
CASSGQGAYNEQFF,TGCGCCAGCAGTGGGCAGGGGGCCTACAATGAGCAGTTCTTC,TRBV10-2,TRBD1,TRBJ2-1,.
CSARAGRDNSPLHF,TGCAGTGCTAGGGCTGGGAGGGATAATTCACCCCTCCACTTT,TRBV20-1,.,TRBJ1-6,.
CASRGPFPPYEQYF,TGTGCCAGCAGAGGGCCGTTCCCTCCCTACGAGCAGTACTTC,TRBV28,.,TRBJ2-7,few
CSVEDRGRGGYGYTF,TGCAGCGTTGAAGATCGGGGCAGGGGGGGGTATGGCTACACCTTC,TRBV29-1,TRBD1,TRBJ1-2,.
CASSLAGLETQYF,TGTGCCAGCAGCTTAGCGGGATTAGAGACCCAGTACTTC,TRBV7-6,.,TRBJ2-5,many
CSASWGEEQYF,TGCAGTGCATCGTGGGGGGAGGAGCAGTACTTC,TRBV20-1,.,TRBJ2-7,.
CASSEGQTDGYTF,TGTGCCAGCAGTGAGGGACAGACGGATGGCTACACCTTC,TRBV25-1,TRBD1,TRBJ1-2,.
CASSSKWESNEQFF,TGTGCCAGCAGTTCAAAGTGGGAAAGCAATGAGCAGTTCTTC,TRBV2,.,TRBJ2-1,.
CASSYSGGRGGKTQYF,TGTGCCAGCAGTTACTCGGGGGGGCGTGGGGGGAAGACCCAGTACTTC,TRBV6-5,.,TRBJ2-5,few
CASSRRTGKYQETQYF,TGTGCCAGCAGCCGTCGGACAGGGAAGTACCAAGAGACCCAGTACTTC,TRBV3-1,TRBD1,TRBJ2-5,many
CASSPGQGAWSYNEQFF,TGTGCCAGCAGTCCGGGACAGGGGGCTTGGTCCTACAATGAGCAGTTCTTC,TRBV6-2/TRBV6-3,TRBD1,TRBJ2-1,many
CSATEQGPLAAFF,TGCAGTGCGACCGAGCAGGGGCCTCTAGCAGCTTTCTTT,TRBV20-1,.,TRBJ1-1,few
CASSPPFPTDTEAFF,TGTGCCAGCTCACCACCGTTTCCGACGGACACTGAAGCTTTCTTT,TRBV18,.,TRBJ1-1,few
CASSRGQGARRQYF,TGTGCCAGCAGTAGGGGCCAGGGGGCGCGGAGGCAGTATTTT,TRBV6-2/TRBV6-3,TRBD1,TRBJ2-3,few